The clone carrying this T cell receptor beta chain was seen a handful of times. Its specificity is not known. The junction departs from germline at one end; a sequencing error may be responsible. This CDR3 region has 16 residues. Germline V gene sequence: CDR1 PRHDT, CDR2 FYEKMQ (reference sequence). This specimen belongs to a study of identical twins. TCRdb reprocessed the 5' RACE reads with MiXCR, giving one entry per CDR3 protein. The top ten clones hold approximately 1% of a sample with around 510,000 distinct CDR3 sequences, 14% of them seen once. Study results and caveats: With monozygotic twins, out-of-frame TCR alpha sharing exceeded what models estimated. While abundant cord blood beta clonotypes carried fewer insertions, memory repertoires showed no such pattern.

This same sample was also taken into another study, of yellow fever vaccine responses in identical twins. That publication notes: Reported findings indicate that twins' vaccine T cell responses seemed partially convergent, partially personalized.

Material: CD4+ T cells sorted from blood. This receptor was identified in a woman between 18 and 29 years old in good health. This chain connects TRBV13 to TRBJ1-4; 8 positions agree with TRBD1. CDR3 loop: CASSLGTGTLGEKLFF. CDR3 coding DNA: TGTGCCAGCAGCCTAGGGACAGGCACCCTCGGTGAAAAACTGTTTTTT.